These 8 T cell receptor beta chains were all obtained from the same sample, sequenced in a study of blood T cell repertoires in COVID-19. Libraries were prepared by immunoSEQ multiplex PCR; TCRdb keeps only in-frame clonotypes and omits some of them. The table has about 150,000 clones, about four fifths seen once; the top ten hold over 25%. Sequencing was done on a sample of peripheral blood. These receptor sequences come from a woman in her fifties or sixties with acute or convalescent COVID-19.

In nucleotides, the CDR3 is TGTGCCACTACAGGGGCATCTGGAAACACCATATATTTT. Encoded protein: CATTGASGNTIYF. The rearrangement uses TRBV2 and TRBJ1-3; TRBD1 matches 7 bases. Germline values: CDR1 SNHLY, CDR2 FYNNEI. J was trimmed by 1 base and V by 10 bases; bases with no gene match: 4. The CDR3 extends over 13 amino acids.

The rearrangement links TRBV4-2 to TRBJ1-1, with 10 bases aligning to TRBD1. This CDR3 comprises 16 residues. The germline gives CDR1 LGHNA, CDR2 YNFKEQ. With 2 bases clipped from V and 5 bases from J, the junction kept 8 bases outside the gene matches. The CDR3 spells CASSQTGTGDETEAFF. CDR3 nucleotide sequence: TGTGCCAGCAGCCAAACCGGGACAGGGGATGAGACTGAAGCTTTCTTT.

This chain uses TRBV10-2 with TRBJ1-3; D uncertain. With 3 bases removed from V and 0 bases from J, the gap between germline ends came to 6 bases. Germline CDR1 and CDR2: WSHSY and SAAADI. The CDR3 consists of 14 residues. For the CDR3, the DNA is TGCGCCAGCAGTGAAGCCCGCTCTGGAAACACCATATATTTT. Translation: CASSEARSGNTIYF.

This clone is medium-sized in the sample. The CDR3 DNA reads TGTGCCAGCAGCTCCTATTGGGCACCGAATGGAAACACCATATATTTT. Residues: CASSSYWAPNGNTIYF. V gene TRBV7-2 combines with J gene TRBJ1-3, with no clear D. The germline gives CDR1 SGHTA, CDR2 FQGNSA. The ends were cut back, 4 bases at V and 3 bases at J, with 16 bases in the middle. CDR3 length equals 16 residues.

The J gene is TRBJ2-1, the V gene TRBV7-2; 9 nucleotides align to TRBD1. This CDR3 spans 18 amino acids. Germline CDR1 SGHTA, CDR2 FQGNSA. J lost 2 bases, V lost 5 bases, and 13 bases had no gene match. In DNA form, the CDR3 reads TGTGCCAGCAGCAAAACACATAAGGGACAGGGCCCCTACAATGAGCAGTTCTTC. Protein: CASSKTHKGQGPYNEQFF.

A single count supports this clone. The rearrangement links TRBV5-4 to TRBJ1-6; 12 positions agree with TRBD1. The CDR3 totals 16 residues. V lost 4 bases and J lost 8; bases outside the gene matches: 7. CDR1 is SGHNT and CDR2 is YYREEE in the germline V gene (reference sequence). CDR3 sequence: CASSGTGGAGYSPLHF. The CDR3 nucleotides read TGTGCCAGCAGCGGGACAGGGGGCGCGGGTTATTCACCCCTCCACTTT.

The chain uses TRBV5-1 and TRBJ2-1; perhaps TRBD2 as D (5 bases). Germline V gene lookup returns CDR1 SGHRS and CDR2 YFSETQ. The CDR3 runs to 16 residues. Trimming stripped 1 base from V and 3 bases from J, with 14 bases between. CDR3: CASSLPLLGGYNEQFF. The CDR3, as DNA: TGCGCCAGCAGCTTGCCTTTACTAGGAGGCTACAATGAGCAGTTCTTC. The complete variable domain, with remaining parts taken from reference TRBV5-1 and TRBJ2-1, reads KAGVTQTPRYLIKTRGQQVTLSCSPISGHRSVSWYQQTPGQGLQFLFEYFSETQRNKGNFPGRFSGRQFSNSRSEMNVSTLELGDSALYLCASSLPLLGGYNEQFFGPGTRLTVL.

This chain connects TRBV14 to TRBJ1-2, with 8 positions matching TRBD1. The CDR3 covers 17 residues. Germline-derived CDR1 and CDR2 are SGHDN and FVKESK. V trimming: 0 bases; J trimming: 1 base; junction bases outside the gene matches: 7. The CDR3 DNA is TGTGCCAGCAGCCAAGATGACGTGACAGGGGTTAACTATGGCTACACCTTC. Its translation is CASSQDDVTGVNYGYTF.